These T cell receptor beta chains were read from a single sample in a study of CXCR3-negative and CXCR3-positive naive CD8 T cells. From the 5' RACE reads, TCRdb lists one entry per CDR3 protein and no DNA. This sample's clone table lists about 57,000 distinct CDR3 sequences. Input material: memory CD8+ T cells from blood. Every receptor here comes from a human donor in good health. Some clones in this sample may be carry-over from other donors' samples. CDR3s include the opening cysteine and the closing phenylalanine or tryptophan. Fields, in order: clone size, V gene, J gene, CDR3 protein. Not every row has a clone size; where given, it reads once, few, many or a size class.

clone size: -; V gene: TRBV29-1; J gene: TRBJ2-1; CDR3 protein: CSVLETGINEQFF
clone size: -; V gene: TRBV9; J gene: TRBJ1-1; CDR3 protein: CASSGGVSGEAFF
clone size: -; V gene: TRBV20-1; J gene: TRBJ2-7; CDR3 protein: CSARDLVPKDFSYEQYF
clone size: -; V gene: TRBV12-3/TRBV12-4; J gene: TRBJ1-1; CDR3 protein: CASSPGTAEAFF
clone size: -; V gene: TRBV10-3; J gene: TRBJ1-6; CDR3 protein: CAISERIGRSPLHF
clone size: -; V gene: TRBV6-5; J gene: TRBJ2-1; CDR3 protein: CASSYGETPSYNEQFF
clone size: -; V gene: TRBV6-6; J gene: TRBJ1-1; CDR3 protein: CASSRLSNTEAFF
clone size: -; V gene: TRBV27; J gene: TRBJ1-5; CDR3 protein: CASRRDRGEYNQPQHF
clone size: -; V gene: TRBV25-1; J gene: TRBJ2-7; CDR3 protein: CASSASYEQYF
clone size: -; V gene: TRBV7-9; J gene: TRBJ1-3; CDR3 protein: CASSESRFGVGSTIYF
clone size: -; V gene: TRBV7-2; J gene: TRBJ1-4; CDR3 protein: CASSLDGSLNEKLFF
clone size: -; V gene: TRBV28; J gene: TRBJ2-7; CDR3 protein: CASSLSRTGGTYEQYF
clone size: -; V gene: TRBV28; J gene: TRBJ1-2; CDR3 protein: CASEGLDYGYTF
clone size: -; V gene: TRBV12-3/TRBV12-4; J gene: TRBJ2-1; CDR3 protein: CASSNRDGYNEQFF
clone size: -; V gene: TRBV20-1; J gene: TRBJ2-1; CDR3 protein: CSAATGGSSYNEQFF
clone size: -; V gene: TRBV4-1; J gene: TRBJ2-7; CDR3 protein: CASSQEELRTSGGLSYEQYF
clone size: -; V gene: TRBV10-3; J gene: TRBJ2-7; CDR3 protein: CAISDPGSSYEQYF
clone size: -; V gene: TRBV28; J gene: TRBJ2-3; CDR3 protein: CASSPHSSGELFTDTQYF
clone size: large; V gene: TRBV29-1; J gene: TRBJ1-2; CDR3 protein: CSVEDRQGAAYGYTF
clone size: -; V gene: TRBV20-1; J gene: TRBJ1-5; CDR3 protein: CSAINHGQANQPQHF
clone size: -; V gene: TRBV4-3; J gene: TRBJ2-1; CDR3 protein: CASSQGRGPQFF
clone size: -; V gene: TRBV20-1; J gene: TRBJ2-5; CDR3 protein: CSARGDGTLWETQYF
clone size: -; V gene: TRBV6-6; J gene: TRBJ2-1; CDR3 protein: CASCIAVAGIKYNEQFF
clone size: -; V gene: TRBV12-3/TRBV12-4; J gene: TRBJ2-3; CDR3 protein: CASSHAKDRGRTDTQYF
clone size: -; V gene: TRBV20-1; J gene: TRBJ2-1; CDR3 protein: CSARDVERERNEQFF
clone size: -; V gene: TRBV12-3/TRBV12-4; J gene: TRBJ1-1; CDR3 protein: CASSRSSGVNTEAFF
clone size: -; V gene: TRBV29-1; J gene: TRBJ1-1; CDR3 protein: CSVEGLVENTEAFF
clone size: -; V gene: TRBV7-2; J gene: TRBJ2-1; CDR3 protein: CASSLEPGLANNEQFF
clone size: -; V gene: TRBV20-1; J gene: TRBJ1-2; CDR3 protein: CSAPPRGGNGYTF
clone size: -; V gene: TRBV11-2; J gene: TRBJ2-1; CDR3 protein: CASTWAGDEQFF
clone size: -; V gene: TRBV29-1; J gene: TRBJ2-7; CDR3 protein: CSVEDHRSYEQYF
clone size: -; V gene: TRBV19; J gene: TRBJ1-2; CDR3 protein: CASSIWQGASYGYTF
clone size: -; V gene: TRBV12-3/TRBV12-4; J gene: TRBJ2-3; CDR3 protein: CASSEGDTQYF
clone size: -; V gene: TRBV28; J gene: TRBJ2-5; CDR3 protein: CASSSEETQYF
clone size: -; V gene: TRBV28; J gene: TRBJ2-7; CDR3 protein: CASSTGTDSYEQYF
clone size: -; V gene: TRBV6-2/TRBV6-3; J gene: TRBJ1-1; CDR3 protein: CASSPPYTEAFF
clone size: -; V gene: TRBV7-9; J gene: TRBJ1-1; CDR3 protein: CASSPGYIEAFF
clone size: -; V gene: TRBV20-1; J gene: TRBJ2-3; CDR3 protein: CSAPGGDTQYF
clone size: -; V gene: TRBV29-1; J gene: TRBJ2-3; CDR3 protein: CSGEAGLADTQYF
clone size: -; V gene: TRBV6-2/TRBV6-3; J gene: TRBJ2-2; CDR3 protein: CASQAGAENTGELFF
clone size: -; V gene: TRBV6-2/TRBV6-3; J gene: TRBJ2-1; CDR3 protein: CASSSSAGGLLNEQFF
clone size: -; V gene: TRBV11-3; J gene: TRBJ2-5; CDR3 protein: CASSTDLYQETQYF
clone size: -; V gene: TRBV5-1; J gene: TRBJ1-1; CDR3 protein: CASSLAGGNTEAFF
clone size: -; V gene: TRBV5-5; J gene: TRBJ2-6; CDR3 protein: CASSLFLAGANVLTF
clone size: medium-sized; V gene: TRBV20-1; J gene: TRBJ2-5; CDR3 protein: CSARTGTHQETQYF
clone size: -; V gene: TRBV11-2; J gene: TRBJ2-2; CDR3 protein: CASSPSENTGELFF
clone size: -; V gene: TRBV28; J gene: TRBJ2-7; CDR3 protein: CASSRPSSYEQYF
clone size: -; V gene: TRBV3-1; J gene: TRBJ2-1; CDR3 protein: CASSPTSGGFTYNEQFF
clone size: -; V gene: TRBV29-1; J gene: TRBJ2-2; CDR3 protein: CSVRDTGELFF
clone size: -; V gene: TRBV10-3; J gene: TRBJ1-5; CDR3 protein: CAARPNSNQPQHF
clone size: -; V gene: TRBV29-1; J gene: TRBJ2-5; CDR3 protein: CSVGRAGPQETQYF
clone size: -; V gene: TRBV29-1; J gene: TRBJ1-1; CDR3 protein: CSVDWGEVLNTEAFF
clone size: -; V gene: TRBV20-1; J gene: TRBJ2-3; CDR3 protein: CSAREGQGDADTQYF
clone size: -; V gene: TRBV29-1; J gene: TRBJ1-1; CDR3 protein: CSVEDQGFAEAFF
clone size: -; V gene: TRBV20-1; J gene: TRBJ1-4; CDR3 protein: CSARVFGQGSEKLFF
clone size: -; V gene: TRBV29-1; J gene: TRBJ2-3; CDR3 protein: CSVPDRPDTQYF
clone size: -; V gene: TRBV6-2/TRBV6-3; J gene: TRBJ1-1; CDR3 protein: CASSWGMNTEAFF
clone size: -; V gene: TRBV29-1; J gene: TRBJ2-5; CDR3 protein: CSVLGQGEETQYF
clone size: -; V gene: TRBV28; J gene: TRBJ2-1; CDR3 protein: CASSLERYYNEQFF